This T cell receptor beta chain was retrieved from a study of molecular identifiers for immune sequencing clone quantification. This clonotype was observed many times. Germline-derived CDR1 and CDR2 are SNHLY and FYNNEI. With 7 bases removed from V and 3 bases from J, the gap between germline ends came to 19 bases. The CDR3 is 16 amino acids. Each library that profiled naive CD8 cells came from approximately 20,000 to 1,000,000 sorted cells with 10%, 30% or 50% RNA. Sorting was used to obtain naive CD8 T cells (CD8+CD4-CCR7+CD45RA+). A single record per CDR3 protein comes from TCRdb applying MiXCR to the PCR reads. The data show 60,000 to 70,000 distinct CDR3 sequences, over 15% seen once.

The genes are TRBV2 and TRBJ1-5; D perhaps matches TRBD1 (6 bases). The receptor was isolated from a human donor in good health. Some libraries in this study had Jurkat cell RNA spiked in. Sequencing was done on a sample of naive CD8+ T cells from blood, with Jurkat cell RNA spiked in. Subset given: FACS-sorted CD8+CD4-CCR7+CD45RA+ naive T cells. The CDR3 coding sequence is TGTGCCAGCATGGTCTCACGGACAGCTCACAATCAGCCCCAGCATTTT. Its translation is CASMVSRTAHNQPQHF.